The table lists the clone carrying this T cell receptor (beta chain) with a count of one. What it recognizes is unknown. Given a much more abundant clone one base away, this may be a read error. The data were taken from a study of blood T cells in healthy people across ages. Study results and caveats: Unsorted PBMCs blocked a conclusive comparison of naive and antigen-experienced cells. Long-lived and aged donors differed, with more naive CD4+ cells and higher diversity in the long-lived. With age, beta diversity per million T cells declined roughly linearly, significantly by approximately 41.

Isolation yielded PBMCs, at least 7 million per sample, in every case. The germline gives CDR1 ENHRY, CDR2 SYGVKD. Deletions cut 2 bases from V and 13 bases from J, with 12 bases between. This CDR3 region has 12 residues. The second PCR ran about 6 to 11 cycles with a sample-barcoded 5' primer and J-beta primers. Each CDR3 protein is one row after TCRdb ran MiXCR on the 5' RACE reads. The sample holds around 1.5 million distinct CDR3 sequences, around 39% seen once. The receptor comes from a woman between 18 and 29 years old in good health. Sequencing was done on a sample of blood. V gene TRBV10-3 combines with J gene TRBJ2-1; no reliable D call. The CDR3 sequence is CAISERQETQFF. The CDR3 DNA follows: TGTGCCATCAGTGAGAGGCAAGAGACCCAGTTCTTC.